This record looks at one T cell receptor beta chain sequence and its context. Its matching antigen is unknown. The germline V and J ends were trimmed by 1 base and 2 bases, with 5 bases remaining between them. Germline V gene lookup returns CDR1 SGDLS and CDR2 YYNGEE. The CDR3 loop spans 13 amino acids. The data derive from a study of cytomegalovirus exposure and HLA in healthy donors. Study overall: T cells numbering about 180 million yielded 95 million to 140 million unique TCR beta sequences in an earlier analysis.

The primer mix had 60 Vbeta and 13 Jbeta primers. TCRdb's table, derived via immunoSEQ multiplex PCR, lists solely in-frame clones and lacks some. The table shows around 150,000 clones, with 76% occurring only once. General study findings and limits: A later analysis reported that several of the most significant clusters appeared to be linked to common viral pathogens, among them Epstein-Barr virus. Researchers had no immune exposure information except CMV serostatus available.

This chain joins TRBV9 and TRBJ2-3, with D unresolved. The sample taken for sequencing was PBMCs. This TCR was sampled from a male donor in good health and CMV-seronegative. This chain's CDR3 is CASSVLITDTQYF. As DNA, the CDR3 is TGTGCCAGCAGCGTACTAATCACAGATACGCAGTATTTT.